This TCR beta chain was recovered during a study of OX40 agonist ivuxolimab in advanced cancers. The data were produced by immunoSEQ multiplex PCR, yet TCRdb's version contains in-frame clones alone and is incomplete. The data contain about 55,000 clones, approximately 84% of them singletons. V lost 7 bases, J lost 3 bases, and 14 bases lay in between. This CDR3 has 14 residues. The germline V gene has CDR1 SGHRS and CDR2 YFSETQ. The rearrangement joins TRBV5-1 to TRBJ2-1; D might be TRBD1 or TRBD2, each matching 5 bases. Material: CD4+ or CD8+ T cells sorted from blood, obtained in a trial of the OX40 agonist ivuxolimab. This TCR came from an adult with an advanced solid tumor such as melanoma, head and neck, liver or kidney cancer. This chain's CDR3 is CASREGSIYNEQFF. As DNA, the CDR3 is TGCGCCAGCCGCGAGGGGAGTATCTACAATGAGCAGTTCTTC. The full variable domain, in which reference TRBV5-1 and TRBJ2-1 provide the parts outside the CDR3, is KAGVTQTPRYLIKTRGQQVTLSCSPISGHRSVSWYQQTPGQGLQFLFEYFSETQRNKGNFPGRFSGRQFSNSRSEMNVSTLELGDSALYLCASREGSIYNEQFFGPGTRLTVL.